The 4 T cell receptor beta chains reported below all come from one sample, sequenced in a study of shared clonotypes between healthy human individuals. TCRdb's copy holds only in-frame clones and misses some; the assay was immunoSEQ multiplex PCR. The sample shows 700,000 to 950,000 clones, about 96% of them seen only once. Terminally differentiated effector memory CD45RA+ cells were left out of the naive CD8 fraction, which was CD45RO-negative and positively selected for CCR7. The sample comprised naive CD8+ T cells sorted from blood. These receptor sequences come from a man aged 25 to 40 in good health.

The chain joins TRBV27 to TRBJ2-7; TRBD1 matches 8 bases. The ends lost 4 bases at V and 0 bases at J; junction bases unmatched: 2. Germline V lookup: CDR1 MNHEY, CDR2 SMNVEV (reference sequence). This CDR3 is 14 amino acids long. This CDR3 is CASSSTGDSYEQYF. CDR3 sequence (DNA): TGTGCCAGCAGTTCGACAGGGGACTCCTACGAGCAGTACTTC.

The CDR3 region has the DNA TGTGCCAGCTGCTACTGGGGCAGGAACTATGAGCAGTTCTTC. The encoded protein is CASCYWGRNYEQFF. The genes are TRBV5-4 and TRBJ2-1; D might be TRBD1 (5 bases). The CDR3 runs to 14 residues. CDR1 and CDR2 from the germline V gene are SGHNT and YYREEE (reference sequence). V was cut by 7 bases and J by 8 bases, with 19 bases left in between.

The chain's CDR3 is CSARAYEQYF. For the CDR3, the DNA is TGCAGTGCTAGAGCCTACGAGCAGTACTTC. The chain links TRBV20-1 to TRBJ2-7, with D unresolved. The CDR3 is made up of 10 amino acids. Germline values: CDR1 DFQATT, CDR2 SNEGSKA (reference sequence). V was cut by 1 base and J by 2 bases, with 0 bases left in between.

The rearrangement joins TRBV7-2 to TRBJ2-1; 7 bases line up with TRBD2. After removal of 1 base from V and 4 bases from J, the junction contained 10 bases not matched to a gene. The germline gives CDR1 SGHTA, CDR2 FQGNSA. The CDR3 consists of 17 residues. CDR3: CASSLVGGGPGYNEQFF. The CDR3 DNA follows: TGTGCCAGCAGCTTAGTTGGGGGAGGGCCGGGATACAATGAGCAGTTCTTC. Drawing the rest from reference TRBV7-2 and TRBJ2-1, the complete variable domain is GAGVSQSPSNKVTEKGKDVELRCDPISGHTALYWYRQSLGQGLEFLIYFQGNSAPDKSGLPSDRFSAERTGGSVSTLTIQRTQQEDSAVYLCASSLVGGGPGYNEQFFGPGTRLTVL.